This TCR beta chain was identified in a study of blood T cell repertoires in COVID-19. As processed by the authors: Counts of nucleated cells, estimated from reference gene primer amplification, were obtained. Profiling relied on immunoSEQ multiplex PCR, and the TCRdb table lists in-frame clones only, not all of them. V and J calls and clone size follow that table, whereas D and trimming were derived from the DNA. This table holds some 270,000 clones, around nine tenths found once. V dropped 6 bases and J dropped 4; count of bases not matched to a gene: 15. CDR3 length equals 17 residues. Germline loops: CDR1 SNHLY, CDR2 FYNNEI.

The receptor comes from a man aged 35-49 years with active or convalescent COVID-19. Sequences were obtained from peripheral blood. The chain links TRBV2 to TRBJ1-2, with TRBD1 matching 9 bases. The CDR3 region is CASREGQGMDMAYGYTF. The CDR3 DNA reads TGTGCCAGCAGAGAGGGACAGGGTATGGACATGGCCTATGGCTACACCTTC.